This T cell receptor (beta chain) was retrieved from a study of vaccination effects on CD4 cells after COVID-19. Findings and limits, study-wide: In the study, convalescent patients were few, and early post-infection timepoints were absent.

Viral peptide pools were used in the ViraFEST assay to expand antigen-specific CD4+ T cells, and sequencing came afterward. Isolating CD4+ T cells followed 9 to 10 days of culture. According to PCR results, the person was infected with SARS-CoV-2 between March and December 2020. Comments on this clone: Its antigen remains unknown.

Profiling relied on immunoSEQ multiplex PCR, and the TCRdb table lists in-frame clones only, not all of them. The repertoire holds about 19,000 clones, with around four fifths as singletons. The trim removed 5 bases at V and 6 bases at J, leaving 12 bases unmatched. Germline lookup yields CDR1 SEHNR and CDR2 FQNEAQ (reference sequence). The CDR3 totals 16 residues. This TCR derives from a human donor who had a prior SARS-CoV-2 infection. The sample here was CD4+ T cells from PBMCs cultured with SARS-CoV-2 spike peptides, taken before COVID-19 vaccination. J is TRBJ2-2 and V is TRBV7-9; 7 bases match TRBD1. The CDR3 DNA reads TGTGCCAGCAGCCGCCCGACAGGGCTTCCCCCCGGGGAGCTGTTTTTT. Its translation is CASSRPTGLPPGELFF.